This T cell receptor beta chain was captured in a study of cytomegalovirus exposure and HLA in healthy donors. The PCR had 60 Vbeta and 13 Jbeta primers. Repertoires were generated with immunoSEQ multiplex PCR, while TCRdb's copy carries only in-frame clones and drops some. The sample includes about 160,000 clones, roughly 88% of them seen just once. This clonotype was obtained from a man between 45 and 60 years old in good health and CMV-seropositive. Sequences were obtained from PBMCs.

The DNA for the CDR3 is TGTGCCAGTACTATTTCTCCGTTCTATGGCTACACCTTC. Encoded protein: CASTISPFYGYTF. This chain links TRBV19 with TRBJ1-2; D is ambiguous. The V end lost 7 bases, the J end lost 4 bases, and 13 bases lay between the germline ends. The CDR3 covers 13 residues. In germline, CDR1 is LNHDA, CDR2 SQIVND (reference sequence).